Below, one T cell receptor beta chain is given with its context. This clonotype showed up many times. The specificity of this receptor is unknown. Because the CDR3 is missing its conserved closing phenylalanine or tryptophan, this is likely a read error. The DNA is left out, because the CDR3 cannot be placed on it with certainty; the CDR3 is given as TCRdb lists it. This sample stems from a study of regulatory T cells in long-lasting Graves disease (dated by TCRdb to about 2021). Notes on the research overall: Antithyroid drugs had been taken for less than 3 months by newly diagnosed Graves' disease patients. Patients with persistent Graves' disease were compared with patients with newly diagnosed Graves' disease using TCR sequencing and RNA sequencing of peripheral blood. The study was conducted in China and was registered as a clinical trial. A total of around 35 samples underwent TCR sequencing: about 13 from persistent and roughly 20 from newly diagnosed Graves' disease patients.

CDR1 and CDR2, per the germline V gene, are SGHTA and FQGNSA. Including both end residues, the CDR3 is 13 amino acids long. The time point label for this specimen denotes: newly diagnosed GD, antithyroid drugs for less than 3 months. For both TCR sequencing and RNA sequencing, RNA was extracted from PBMCs in TRIzol. The diagnosis of Graves' disease was made according to American Thyroid Association guidelines. Patients were recruited from an endocrinology department in Xi'an, China. Each patient gave approximately 10 milliliters of peripheral blood, collected in an EDTA anticoagulant tube. Ficoll Paque Plus density gradient separation was used to isolate PBMCs, and no further T cell sorting was done. RNA quality was checked with an Agilent 2100 Bioanalyzer and agarose gel, and concentration with a NanoDrop 2000. On the study overall, not on this receptor specifically: Only the TCR beta chain was sequenced and analyzed. Persistent patients shared more public clonotypes among themselves (approximately 2,500) than newly diagnosed patients did (over 950). Lower TCR Shannon entropy and fewer highly expanded clones were observed in persistent Graves' disease patients than in newly diagnosed patients, which suggested clonal expansion. As a limitation, the authors acknowledged that the small sample size may reduce accuracy. Peripheral blood alone was examined, since thyroid tissue, which constituted the primary lesion, could not be accessed. Preferential use of TRBV28, TRBJ1-2 and TRBJ2-5 was observed in persistent disease, whereas TRBV20-1 and TRBJ2-1 were favored in newly diagnosed disease.

The library was obtained by multiplex PCR. The instrument given in TCRdb is Illumina HiSeq 4000. TCR beta libraries were built with iRepertoire HTBI primers and Arm-PCR amplification of CDR3 regions. Before sequencing, the PCR products went through gel purification. In the original analysis: Gene usage analysis of CDR3 amino acid clonotypes used the roughly 62 TRBV and 14 to 15 TRBJ segments found across samples. COPE and FqMerger were used to merge the filtered high-quality paired reads into contigs. BLAST was used to align contigs to the IMGT TRBV, TRBD and TRBJ reference genes, and CDR3 was defined following IMGT. Any clonotype with a frequency above 0.1% was counted as a highly expanded clone. Shannon entropy was used to measure repertoire diversity, and the Gini coefficient was used to measure V-J evenness. A clonotype was considered public if more than one individual shared it. The raw public data were reprocessed by TCRdb itself: fastp quality trimming at Q25, MiXCR clonotype calling, in-frame beta chains only. Each entry is one CDR3 protein sequence, shown with its most common DNA and genes. These V and J calls originate from TCRdb's pipeline instead of the authors' own analysis. The sample records 420,000 or so distinct CDR3 sequences, 16% of which are singletons. Of the sample, around 23% is held by the ten largest clones.

These data are also associated with another study on T cells in Graves' hyperthyroidism and ophthalmopathy. The second investigation adds: Graves' hyperthyroidism was defined as stable when no progression to ophthalmopathy occurred over 18 months of follow-up. Hyperthyroidism patients were aged 18 to 65 years and newly diagnosed, with disease duration of less than 2 months. Any patient with an uncontrolled infection, another autoimmune disease, pregnancy or lactation was excluded. Diagnoses were based on clinical symptoms, serum thyroxine and TRAb, thyroid ultrasound and orbital computed tomography. The TCR CDR3 was subjected to a first round of RT-PCR using the HTBI primer set and the Qiagen OneStep RT-PCR kit. Most expanded thyroid clonotypes (frequency above 0.001) were also found in blood, which suggests that blood repertoires may mirror thyroid immune responses. A 13 V-J signature model separated ophthalmopathy from stable hyperthyroidism, with about 88% sensitivity and 81.08% specificity in cross-validation and 80%/75% in testing. In validation, the model predicted progression to ophthalmopathy a median of roughly six months before onset, with roughly 68% sensitivity and about 75% specificity. A discovery cohort of about a hundred patients, roughly 40 with Graves' ophthalmopathy and more than 55 with stable Graves' hyperthyroidism, was used to find distinguishing TCR V-J signatures. Prospective prediction of ophthalmopathy was tested in an independent validation cohort consisting of some 19 hyperthyroidism patients and 17 patients who later progressed to ophthalmopathy. The 100 discovery patients were randomly divided into training and test sets at a 7:3 ratio. The study also compared thyroid tissue and blood T-cell repertoires from several Graves' hyperthyroidism patients. Following sampling, methimazole starting at 30 mg daily was given to hyperthyroidism patients, and high-dose intravenous methylprednisolone was given to ophthalmopathy patients. The libraries were constructed in a second round of multiplex PCR and then size-selected and purified. Libraries were sequenced paired-end with 100 bp reads on an Illumina HiSeq2000. Raw data were processed with SOAPnuke, discarding reads with adapters, uncalled bases, mean Phred below 15, or no exact constant-primer or identifier match. High-quality paired reads were merged using COPE v1.2.5, and each unique nucleotide sequence was defined as a clonotype. Clonotypes were aligned to IMGT TRBV, TRBD and TRBJ reference segments using MiTCR v1.1. The analysis included only V-J combinations with a frequency above 0.0001, which together covered 98% to 99.2% of the repertoires. The TCS score was defined as the ratio of F50 (clonal expansion) to E x V (chaos), calculated using BLOSUM62-based TCRdist between CDR3 peptides within each V-J. Welch's t-statistics and random forest reduced some 510 V-J features to roughly 13, which were used in a naive Bayes classifier (R e1071). Sample size was not statistically predetermined, and blinding of investigators to group allocation was not performed. The paper describes TCR Vbeta CDR3 sequencing of around 140 peripheral blood samples, made up of under 50 ophthalmopathy patients, around 73 hyperthyroidism patients and roughly 17 progressor patients.

This material consisted of peripheral blood mononuclear cells (PBMCs), taken at new diagnosis, from a patient treated with antithyroid drugs. The chain is assembled from TRBV7-2 and TRBJ2-3; the D call TRBD1 from the table was never checked on the DNA. This TCR came from a woman aged 18-29 years with Graves disease. Donor details come from another sample of the same person, matched by shared clones. The CDR3 region: CASSLNRDSIPLS.